This TCR beta chain was sequenced in a study of long-term antiretroviral therapy in people with HIV. Study-level points and caveats: Drawn between about 2004 and 2018, the blood was possibly obtained under older ART regimens. Across all time points, the repertoire was dominated by clones that expanded before ART.

On this clone itself: The target antigen is unknown.

From each donor, at least one pre-ART PBMC sample and at least two post-ART PBMC samples were obtained. The run of the v3.0 immunoSEQ assay was at survey level. Sequenced by immunoSEQ multiplex PCR; TCRdb stores in-frame clones only, minus some. The table records about 12,000 clones, about 80% of them present only once. V lost 2 bases and J 6 bases, leaving 11 bases between the germline ends. Germline V gives CDR1 MNHEY, CDR2 SVGAGI. This CDR3 is built from 13 residues. This specimen was unsorted PBMCs, taken around 8 years after starting antiretroviral therapy. The sequence derives from a man in his forties or fifties with HIV. The V and J genes are TRBV6-5 and TRBJ2-7, with D uncertain. The CDR3 spells CASSYEVTLEQYF. The CDR3 coding sequence is TGTGCCAGCAGTTACGAGGTTACCCTCGAGCAGTACTTC.